The 32 T cell receptor beta chains in this list originate from one sample, sequenced in a study of OX40 agonist ivuxolimab in advanced cancers. Library creation used the immunoSEQ multiplex PCR assay. Sourced from immuneACCESS, this table was stored by TCRdb with only in-frame sequences that have V and J called. A share of the clones is absent; for the studies checked, an unresolved V gene accounts for under half, and the remainder has no known explanation. This sample lists around 100,000 clones; approximately 90% were detected once. About 0.31% of the sample is taken by the ten largest. Specimen: CD4+ or CD8+ T cells sorted from blood, collected in a trial of the OX40 agonist ivuxolimab. The receptors come from an adult with an advanced solid tumor such as melanoma, head and neck, liver or kidney cancer.

The chain links TRBV6-6 to TRBJ1-4, with 8 positions matching TRBD1. Looked up from germline, CDR1 is MNHNY and CDR2 is SVGAGI (reference sequence). J lost 3 bases, V lost 6 bases, and 3 bases had no gene match. The CDR3 is 14 amino acids. CDR3 in amino acids: CASSQGASNEKLFF. In DNA form, the CDR3 reads TGTGCCAGCAGCCAGGGGGCTTCTAATGAAAAACTGTTTTTT.

The V gene is TRBV7-3, the J gene TRBJ2-1, with 14 bases that match TRBD2. Losses at the gene ends were 0 bases for V and 5 bases for J; bases not matched to a gene: 3. Germline V gene lookup returns CDR1 SGHTA and CDR2 FQGTGA. The CDR3 contains 17 residues. The CDR3: CASSLTGTSGRDNEQFF. The CDR3 nucleotides read TGTGCCAGCAGCTTAACAGGGACTAGCGGGAGAGACAATGAGCAGTTCTTC.

This clone was detected once. In nucleotides, the CDR3 is TGCGCCAGCAGCCAAGATCTGGGCGGGCTATACAATGAGCAGTTCTTC. Its protein product is CASSQDLGGLYNEQFF. V and J are TRBV4-3 and TRBJ2-1, with D tentatively TRBD2 (5 bases). The CDR3 covers 16 residues. The V and J ends lost 0 bases and 4 bases respectively, with 13 bases between them. Germline CDR1 reads LGHNA; CDR2 reads YSLEER.

This sequence joins TRBV10-3 and TRBJ1-2; D not resolved. With 2 bases removed from V and 6 bases from J, the gap between germline ends came to 16 bases. In germline, CDR1 is ENHRY, CDR2 SYGVKD. This CDR3 is 15 amino acids long. CDR3 in DNA: TGTGCCATCAGTGAGAGCGGTCTCCTCTCTAATGGCTACACCTTC. It yields the protein CAISESGLLSNGYTF.

The chain uses TRBV7-3 and TRBJ1-1; D gene unclear. The V and J ends lost 5 bases and 7 bases respectively, with 14 bases between them. The CDR3 is 13 amino acids. Germline lookup yields CDR1 SGHTA and CDR2 FQGTGA. In DNA, the CDR3 is TGTGCCAGCAGCAAGACATCGAAAGGTGAAGCTTTCTTT. This gives the protein CASSKTSKGEAFF.

The rearrangement uses TRBV18 and TRBJ2-7; D unresolved. This CDR3 comprises 12 residues. V shed 2 bases and J shed 10 bases, with 12 bases lying between them. Germline loops: CDR1 KGHSH, CDR2 LQKENI. CDR3 nucleotide sequence: TGTGCCAGCTCACCATCTCAGCAGCAACAGTACTTC. It yields the protein CASSPSQQQQYF.

The table lists this clone with many counts. This rearrangement joins TRBV18 to TRBJ2-2; the match to TRBD2 covers 14 bases. Germline trimming cut 3 bases from V and 0 bases from J; bases unmatched to any gene: 3. The CDR3 runs to 18 residues. Germline V CDR1 and CDR2: KGHSH, LQKENI. CDR3 sequence reads: CASSPRTSGRTNTGELFF. The CDR3 nucleotides are TGTGCCAGCTCACCCCGGACTAGCGGGAGGACGAACACCGGGGAGCTGTTTTTT.

V and J are TRBV9 and TRBJ2-2; D is uncertain. The CDR3 is made up of 14 amino acids. V lost 0 bases and J lost 3, with 6 bases in between. Germline V gives CDR1 SGDLS, CDR2 YYNGEE. CDR3 amino acids: CASSVAGYTGELFF. The CDR3 DNA follows: TGTGCCAGCAGCGTAGCCGGGTACACCGGGGAGCTGTTTTTT.

The chain carries TRBV7-8 and TRBJ1-3; D is unclear. The CDR3 extends over 15 amino acids. CDR1 and CDR2 from the germline V gene are SGHVS and FQNEAQ. Trimming took 1 base from V and 0 from J, leaving 7 bases between them. This CDR3 reads CASSLGQNSGNTIYF. The CDR3 bases are TGTGCCAGCAGCTTAGGGCAGAACTCTGGAAACACCATATATTTT.

The chain couples TRBV7-2 to TRBJ2-6, with D perhaps assigned TRBD1 or TRBD2 (5 bases each). The V gene lost 4 bases and the J gene lost 0 bases, with 13 bases spanning the gap. The CDR3 length is 17 residues. From germline, CDR1 is SGHTA and CDR2 FQGNSA. CDR3 coding DNA: TGTGCCAGCAGCTCCCCGGGACGCTCCTCTGGGGCCAACGTCCTGACTTTC. Protein sequence: CASSSPGRSSGANVLTF.

The rearrangement joins TRBV6-5 to TRBJ2-7; D possibly corresponds to TRBD1 (6 bases). V was trimmed by 2 bases and J by 4 bases, leaving 15 bases between them. The germline V gene encodes CDR1 MNHEY and CDR2 SVGAGI. This CDR3 has 15 residues. The CDR3 bases are TGTGCCAGCAGTTACGGCCGCAGGGGTGGTTACGAGCAGTACTTC. The encoded protein is CASSYGRRGGYEQYF.

This rearrangement joins TRBV7-8 to TRBJ1-5; D is unresolved. Between the trimmed V and J ends, which lost 1 base and 1 base, there was a span of 11 bases. Germline values: CDR1 SGHVS, CDR2 FQNEAQ. CDR3 length equals 16 residues. The CDR3: CASSLGARVSNQPQHF. In DNA form, the CDR3 reads TGTGCCAGCAGCTTAGGGGCGAGAGTGAGCAATCAGCCCCAGCATTTT.

The chain is built from TRBV28 and TRBJ2-5, with TRBD1 matching over 8 bases. This CDR3 is built from 15 residues. The germline CDR1 and CDR2 sequences are MDHEN and SYDVKM. The junction had 15 bases not matched to a gene; V was cut back by 4 bases and J by 11 bases. As DNA, the CDR3 is TGTGCCAGCAGTTCCAGGACAGGGTGGCGGATTCGTCAGTACTTC. Its protein product is CASSSRTGWRIRQYF.

The V and J genes are TRBV18 and TRBJ2-7; D may be TRBD2 (6 bases). The CDR3 totals 14 residues. Germline-derived CDR1 and CDR2 are KGHSH and LQKENI. Trimming cost V 1 base and J 0 bases, with 7 bases left between them. This CDR3 reads CASSPRGNSYEQYF. In DNA, the CDR3 is TGTGCCAGCTCACCACGCGGGAACTCCTACGAGCAGTACTTC.

The chain joins TRBV7-3 to TRBJ2-1; 9 positions match TRBD2. Germline values: CDR1 SGHTA, CDR2 FQGTGA. The CDR3 covers 15 residues. With 6 bases clipped from V and 5 bases from J, the junction kept 8 bases outside the gene matches. The CDR3 here is CASRSGLAQDNEQFF. In DNA, the CDR3 is TGTGCCAGCAGATCTGGACTAGCGCAGGACAATGAGCAGTTCTTC.

The V and J genes are TRBV7-9 and TRBJ2-2; 7 positions match TRBD1. This CDR3 is built from 15 residues. CDR1 is SEHNR, CDR2 FQNEAQ, per germline (reference sequence). V shed 5 bases, J shed 4 bases, and the junction held 7 bases outside the gene matches. CDR3 DNA: TGTGCCAGCAGCACCCTGGGACAGCGCACCGGGGAGCTGTTTTTT. As protein: CASSTLGQRTGELFF.

The chain links TRBV18 to TRBJ2-3, with D hard to call. CDR3 size: 15 residues. Trimming pared 0 bases from V and 4 bases from J, leaving 11 bases between. CDR1 is KGHSH and CDR2 is LQKENI in the germline V gene. The CDR3 region is CASSPPRNSPDTQYF. The CDR3 DNA reads TGTGCCAGCTCACCACCCCGTAATTCTCCAGATACGCAGTATTTT.

The chain links TRBV28 to TRBJ2-5; weak D call: TRBD2 (6 bases). Germline V CDR1 and CDR2: MDHEN, SYDVKM. V was trimmed by 5 bases and J by 11 bases, leaving 15 bases between them. The CDR3 runs to 12 residues. As DNA, the CDR3 is TGTGCCAGCAGTACTATAGGGACTGAGCAGTACTTC. Its protein product is CASSTIGTEQYF. Combining the CDR3 with reference TRBV28 and TRBJ2-5 gives the whole variable domain DVKVTQSSRYLVKRTGEKVFLECVQDMDHENMFWYRQDPGLGLRLIYFSYDVKMKEKGDIPEGYSVSREKKERFSLILESASTNQTSMYLCASSTIGTEQYFGPGTRLLVL.

The V gene is TRBV20-1, the J gene TRBJ2-5; possible D gene TRBD2, 6 bases. The CDR3 sequence is 11 residues long. Germline V lookup: CDR1 DFQATT, CDR2 SNEGSKA (reference sequence). The CDR3 DNA is TGCAGCATGGGACTTCAAGAGACCCAGTACTTC. Translating gives CSMGLQETQYF.

The rearrangement uses TRBV10-3 and TRBJ2-2; possibly TRBD1 for D (5 bases). The CDR3 has 14 residues. The ends were cut back, 4 bases at V and 3 bases at J, with 9 bases in the middle. Germline-derived CDR1 and CDR2 are ENHRY and SYGVKD. The CDR3 region is CAISVRVDTGELFF. The CDR3 DNA follows: TGTGCCATCAGTGTCAGGGTGGACACCGGGGAGCTGTTTTTT.

The table lists this clone with a count of one. The rearrangement links TRBV5-4 to TRBJ2-5; D unresolved. This CDR3 is built from 13 residues. The germline CDR1 and CDR2 sequences are SGHNT and YYREEE (reference sequence). V shed 1 base and J shed 2 bases, with 6 bases lying between them. The CDR3, as DNA: TGTGCCAGCAGCTTGCCACAGCAAGAGACCCAGTACTTC. The encoded protein is CASSLPQQETQYF.

The rearrangement links TRBV15 to TRBJ2-7; D not resolved. Trimming pared 0 bases from V and 1 base from J, leaving 10 bases between. The length of the CDR3 is 15 residues. Germline CDR1 and CDR2: LNHNV and YYDKDF (reference sequence). The CDR3, as DNA: TGTGCCACCAGCAGAGATTACAGCGCATCCTACGAGCAGTACTTC. This translates into CATSRDYSASYEQYF.

The chain is built from TRBV11-2 and TRBJ2-3, with a possible D match to TRBD2 (6 bases). The CDR3 has 15 amino acids. The germline CDR1 and CDR2 sequences are SGHAT and FQNNGV. V gave up 4 bases and J gave up 2 bases, with 13 bases separating them. CDR3 DNA sequence: TGTGCCAGCAGCTCGATTCGGGAGAACACAGATACGCAGTATTTT. Translation: CASSSIRENTDTQYF.

The chain has TRBV5-4 and TRBJ2-3, with 10 positions matching TRBD2. V dropped 5 bases and J dropped 2; count of bases not matched to a gene: 11. The CDR3 is made up of 17 amino acids. CDR1 is SGHNT, CDR2 YYREEE, per germline (reference sequence). CDR3 sequence: CASRAGGAGGFTDTQYF. The CDR3 bases are TGTGCCAGCAGAGCGGGGGGAGCGGGAGGGTTCACAGATACGCAGTATTTT.

The genes are TRBV7-2 and TRBJ2-7, with D uncertain. In germline, CDR1 is SGHTA, CDR2 FQGNSA. This CDR3 is built from 13 residues. V shed 4 bases and J shed 2 bases, with 9 bases lying between them. Here the CDR3 reads CASSSRRPYEQYF. The CDR3 DNA sequence: TGTGCCAGCAGCTCCAGACGGCCCTACGAGCAGTACTTC.

The chain joins TRBV7-8 to TRBJ2-7; 8 bases fit TRBD2. The CDR3 covers 15 residues. V was clipped by 0 bases and J by 4 bases; unmatched bases: 5. From germline, CDR1 is SGHVS and CDR2 FQNEAQ. The CDR3 protein is CASSLAAGASYEQYF. The CDR3 nucleotides read TGTGCCAGCAGCTTAGCAGCGGGAGCATCGTACGAGCAGTACTTC.

This chain joins TRBV6-5 and TRBJ2-7; TRBD1 aligns across 8 bases. Per germline, CDR1 MNHEY and CDR2 SVGAGI. There are 16 residues in the CDR3. Trimming took 2 bases from V and 3 from J; bases not matched to a gene: 9. The CDR3 reads CASSYATTGTGYEQYF. The CDR3, as DNA: TGTGCCAGCAGTTACGCTACCACCGGGACAGGCTACGAGCAGTACTTC.

The chain carries TRBV11-2 and TRBJ2-1, with 14 bases identical to TRBD2. The CDR3 sequence is 19 residues long. CDR1 is SGHAT and CDR2 is FQNNGV in the germline V gene. Trimming took 1 base from V and 7 from J; bases not matched to a gene: 12. The CDR3: CASSLASYGTSGRGNEQFF. CDR3 nucleotide sequence: TGTGCCAGCAGCTTAGCGAGTTATGGGACTAGCGGGAGAGGGAATGAGCAGTTCTTC.

V is TRBV10-3 and J is TRBJ2-7; D gene ambiguous. This CDR3 comprises 14 residues. CDR1 is ENHRY, CDR2 SYGVKD, per germline. Trimming shortened V by 2 bases and J by 6 bases, and 14 bases separated the two germline ends. CDR3 sequence reads: CAISEGSAALEQYF. In DNA, the CDR3 is TGTGCCATCAGTGAGGGTTCGGCAGCCCTCGAGCAGTACTTC.

The rearrangement uses TRBV9 and TRBJ1-2; 9 bases are shared with TRBD1. V dropped 0 bases and J dropped 6; count of bases not matched to a gene: 6. Germline assignment: CDR1 SGDLS and CDR2 YYNGEE. This CDR3 has 15 amino acids. The CDR3 protein is CASSVARTGDDGYTF. For the CDR3, the DNA is TGTGCCAGCAGCGTAGCTAGGACAGGGGATGATGGCTACACCTTC.

V gene TRBV6-6 combines with J gene TRBJ2-2; D is ambiguous. Germline V gene data show CDR1 as MNHNY and CDR2 as SVGAGI (reference sequence). With 7 bases removed from V and 0 bases from J, the gap between germline ends came to 6 bases. CDR3 size: 13 residues. The CDR3 DNA reads as TGTGCCAGCACTCCCCCGAACACCGGGGAGCTGTTTTTT. It translates to CASTPPNTGELFF.

The rearrangement joins TRBV7-2 to TRBJ2-1; D is ambiguous. CDR1 and CDR2 (germline): SGHTA, FQGNSA. CDR3 length: 15 amino acids. Trimming shortened V by 2 bases and J by 7 bases, and 15 bases separated the two germline ends. The CDR3 coding sequence is TGTGCCAGCAGCTTACAGCCCATAAATGGGAATGAGCAGTTCTTC. Protein sequence: CASSLQPINGNEQFF.